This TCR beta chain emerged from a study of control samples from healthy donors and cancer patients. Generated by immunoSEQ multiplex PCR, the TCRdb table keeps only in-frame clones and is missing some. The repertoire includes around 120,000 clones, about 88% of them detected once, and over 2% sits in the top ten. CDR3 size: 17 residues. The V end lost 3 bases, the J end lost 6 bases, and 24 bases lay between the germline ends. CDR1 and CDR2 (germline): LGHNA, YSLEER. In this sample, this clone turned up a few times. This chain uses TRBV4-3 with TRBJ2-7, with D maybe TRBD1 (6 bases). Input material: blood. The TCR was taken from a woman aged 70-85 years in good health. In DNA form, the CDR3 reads TGCGCCAGCAGCCAGATACAACTCAGGGGAAGGGGGTCCGAGCAGTACTTC. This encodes CASSQIQLRGRGSEQYF.